This T cell receptor beta chain emerged from a study of molecular identifiers for immune sequencing clone quantification. Previously described methods and listed TCR primers were used for bulk TCR libraries. TCRdb recomputed calls from the PCR reads with MiXCR, one row per CDR3 protein. The table includes around 54,000 distinct CDR3 sequences, approximately 26% detected once. The authors sorted naive CD8 T cells as CD8+CD4-CCR7+CD45RA+. This clonotype was picked up many times. Its antigen is still unknown. Looked up from germline, CDR1 is LGHNT and CDR2 is FRNRAP. CDR3 length equals 14 residues. V was shortened by 6 bases and J by 0 bases, with 12 bases between the two germline ends. Findings and caveats of the study: Over 98% of CMV-specific effector molecules, but under 1% of naive ones, were in clones above 20 copies. Highly expanded clone sizes could be underestimated by identical TCR molecules sharing a barcode.

The receptor was derived from a human donor in good health. Some libraries in this study had Jurkat cell RNA spiked in. The sequencing input was naive CD8+ T cells from blood, with Jurkat cell RNA spiked in. Subset: FACS-sorted CD8+CD4-CCR7+CD45RA+ naive T cells. The chain recombines TRBV12-5 with TRBJ2-7; D ambiguous. CDR3 bases: TGTGCTAGTGGACATCACCGAAGCTCCTACGAGCAGTACTTC. This encodes CASGHHRSSYEQYF.